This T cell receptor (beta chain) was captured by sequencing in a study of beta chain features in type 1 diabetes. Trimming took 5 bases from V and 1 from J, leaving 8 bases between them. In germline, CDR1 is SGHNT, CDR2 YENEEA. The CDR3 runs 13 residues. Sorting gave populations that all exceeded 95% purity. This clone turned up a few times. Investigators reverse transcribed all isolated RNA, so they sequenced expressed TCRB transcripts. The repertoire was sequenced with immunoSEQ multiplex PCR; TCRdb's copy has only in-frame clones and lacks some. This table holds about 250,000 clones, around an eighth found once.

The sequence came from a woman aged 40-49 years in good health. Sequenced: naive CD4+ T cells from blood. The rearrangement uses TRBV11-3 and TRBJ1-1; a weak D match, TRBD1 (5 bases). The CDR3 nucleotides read TGTGCCAGCAGCATGACAGCGAACACTGAAGCTTTCTTT. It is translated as CASSMTANTEAFF.